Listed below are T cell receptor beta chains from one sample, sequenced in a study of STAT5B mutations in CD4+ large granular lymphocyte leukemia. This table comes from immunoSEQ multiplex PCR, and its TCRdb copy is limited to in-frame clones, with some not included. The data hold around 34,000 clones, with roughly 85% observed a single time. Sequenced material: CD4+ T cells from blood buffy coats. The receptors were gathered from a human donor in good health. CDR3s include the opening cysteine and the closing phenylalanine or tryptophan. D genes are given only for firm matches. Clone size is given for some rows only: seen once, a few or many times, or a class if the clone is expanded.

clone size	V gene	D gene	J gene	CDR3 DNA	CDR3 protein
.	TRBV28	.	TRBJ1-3	TGTGCCAGCAGGACAGCAGCTGGAAACACCATATATTTT	CASRTAAGNTIYF
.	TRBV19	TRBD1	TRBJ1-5	TGTGCCAGTAGAGAACAGGGGACATACAATCAGCCCCAGCATTTT	CASREQGTYNQPQHF
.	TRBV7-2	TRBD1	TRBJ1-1	TGTGCCAGCAGCCGACAGGGAGATGGGACTGAAGCTTTCTTT	CASSRQGDGTEAFF
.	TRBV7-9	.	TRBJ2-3	TGTGCCAGCAACAGCAGGGCCACAGATACGCAGTATTTT	CASNSRATDTQYF
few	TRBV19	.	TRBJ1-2	TGTGCCAGTAGTATTGACGCTAACTATGGCTACACCTTC	CASSIDANYGYTF
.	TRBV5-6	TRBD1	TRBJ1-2	TGTGCCAGCAGCCCGGGGACAGGGCCCCTCTATGGCTACACCTTC	CASSPGTGPLYGYTF
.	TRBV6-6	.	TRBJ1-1	TGTGCCGCCACCGGCGTGGGGGCTGAAGCTTTCTTT	CAATGVGAEAFF
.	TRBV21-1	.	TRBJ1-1	TGTGCCAGCAGCACCCCCCCGAGGTGCGGGGAAACTGAAGCTTTCTTT	CASSTPPRCGETEAFF
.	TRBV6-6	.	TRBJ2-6	TGTGCCAGCAGTTATTCCTCTGGGGCCAACGTCCTGACTTTC	CASSYSSGANVLTF
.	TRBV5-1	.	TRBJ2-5	TGCGCCAGCAGCCTGTCGGGAGCCGCAGAGACCCAGTACTTC	CASSLSGAAETQYF
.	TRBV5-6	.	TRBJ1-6	TGTGCCAGCAGCCCGCGGGGCGGGGGGATGGTACCCCTCCACTTT	CASSPRGGGMVPLHF
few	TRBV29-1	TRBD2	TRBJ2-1	TGCAGCGTTTCGGGACTAGCGGGGGGGCTGGGGCAGTTCTTC	CSVSGLAGGLGQFF
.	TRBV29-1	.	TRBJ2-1	TGCAGCGTCCTAGGGGGGAGCTCCTACAATGAGCAGTTCTTC	CSVLGGSSYNEQFF
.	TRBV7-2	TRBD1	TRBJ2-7	TGTGCCAGCGCTGGACAGGGGGCGATCGGCGAGCAGTACTTC	CASAGQGAIGEQYF
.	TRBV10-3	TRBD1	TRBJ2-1	TGTGCCATCAGTGACCCCGGGGGACAGGGAAGGAGTGAGCAGTTCTTC	CAISDPGGQGRSEQFF
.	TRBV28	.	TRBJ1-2	TGTGCCAGCAGGACCGGGGGAGCTAACTATGGCTACACCTTC	CASRTGGANYGYTF
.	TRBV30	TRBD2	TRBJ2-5	TGTGCCTGGACTAGCGGGGGGACGCGGACCCAGTACTTC	CAWTSGGTRTQYF
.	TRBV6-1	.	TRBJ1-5	TGTGCCAGCATAACCAACTTCAATCAGCCCCAGCATTTT	CASITNFNQPQHF
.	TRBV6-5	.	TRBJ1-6	TGTGCCAGTTGGCGCTCCTATAATTCACCCCTCCACTTT	CASWRSYNSPLHF
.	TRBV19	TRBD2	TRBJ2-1	TGTGCCAGTAGTACGGGACTAGCGGGGGGGGAGAACTACAATGAGCAGTTCTTC	CASSTGLAGGENYNEQFF
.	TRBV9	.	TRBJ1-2	TGTGCCAGCAGCGTAGCGAGGATAGCTAACTATGGCTACACCTTC	CASSVARIANYGYTF
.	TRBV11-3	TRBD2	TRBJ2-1	TGTGCCAGCAGCTTAGGTACTAGCGGGAGGGGATACAATGAGCAGTTCTTC	CASSLGTSGRGYNEQFF
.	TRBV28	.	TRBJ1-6	TGTGCCAGCAGTTTGTCCGGGGGCAACAATTCACCCCTCCACTTT	CASSLSGGNNSPLHF